Listed here are 13 T cell receptor beta chains from one sample, sequenced in a study of blood T cell repertoires in COVID-19. TCRdb keeps only in-frame clones here, not all; method: immunoSEQ multiplex PCR. The sample yields around 140,000 clones, about nine tenths seen once. The sequenced material came from peripheral blood. The receptor set was obtained from a human donor in a cohort sampled during active COVID-19.

The chain couples TRBV7-8 to TRBJ1-6; no clear D. In germline, CDR1 is SGHVS, CDR2 FQNEAQ. The length of the CDR3 is 14 residues. Trimming removed 5 bases at V and 5 bases at J, with 10 bases between. CDR3 region: CASSRLRDNSPLHF. CDR3 DNA: TGTGCCAGCAGCCGATTGAGGGATAATTCACCCCTCCACTTT.

V usage is TRBV18 and J usage is TRBJ1-3; possibly TRBD1 for D (5 bases). Trimming shortened V by 2 bases and J by 3 bases, and 14 bases separated the two germline ends. Germline CDR1 and CDR2: KGHSH and LQKENI. CDR3 length: 16 residues. CDR3 region: CASSPGIQGNGNTIYF. CDR3 sequence (DNA): TGTGCCAGCTCACCAGGTATTCAGGGAAATGGAAACACCATATATTTT.

The rearrangement joins TRBV7-9 to TRBJ2-5, with 7 bases lining up with TRBD1. CDR1 is SEHNR, CDR2 FQNEAQ, per germline (reference sequence). The CDR3 totals 15 residues. The ends lost 1 base at V and 0 bases at J; junction bases unmatched: 2. The CDR3 region has the DNA TGTGCCAGCAGCTTAGGAGGGGGCAACCAAGAGACCCAGTACTTC. Amino acids: CASSLGGGNQETQYF.

This clone was recorded only once. The chain carries TRBV5-1 and TRBJ2-3; 9 nucleotides line up with TRBD2. Germline trimming cut 1 base from V and 2 bases from J; bases unmatched to any gene: 5. Germline V gene data show CDR1 as SGHRS and CDR2 as YFSETQ. The CDR3 has 16 amino acids. CDR3 sequence reads: CASSLRLAGDTDTQYF. As DNA, the CDR3 is TGCGCCAGCAGCTTGAGGTTAGCGGGGGACACAGATACGCAGTATTTT.

The J gene is TRBJ2-7, the V gene TRBV27; TRBD2 matches 14 bases. CDR1 is MNHEY, CDR2 SMNVEV, per germline (reference sequence). Losses at the gene ends were 7 bases for V and 2 bases for J; bases not matched to a gene: 7. CDR3 length equals 16 residues. CDR3 loop: CASTGLAGGITYEQYF. Here the CDR3 DNA reads TGTGCCAGCACTGGACTAGCGGGGGGCATCACCTACGAGCAGTACTTC.

This clone was counted a single time. The rearrangement links TRBV6-2 or TRBV6-3 to TRBJ1-5; D gene unclear. In germline, CDR1 is MNHEY, CDR2 SVGEGT. The CDR3 runs to 13 residues. V dropped 5 bases and J dropped 3 bases, with 8 bases sitting between them. Here the CDR3 reads CASSNPSNQPQHF. The CDR3 nucleotides are TGTGCCAGCAGTAATCCCTCCAATCAGCCCCAGCATTTT.

The chain recombines TRBV14 with TRBJ2-2, with D perhaps matching TRBD1 (6 bases). Trimming left V 3 bases short and J 6 bases short, with 17 bases between. CDR3 length equals 16 residues. The germline CDR1 and CDR2 sequences are SGHDN and FVKESK. CDR3 protein: CASSQSGGVNSGELFF. For the CDR3, the DNA is TGTGCCAGCAGCCAGTCTGGGGGCGTCAATTCCGGGGAGCTGTTTTTT.

The CDR3 DNA reads as TGCGCCAGCAGCTACCAACCAGCGGGGGCCAACAATGAGCAGTTCTTC. Its translation: CASSYQPAGANNEQFF. The chain combines TRBV5-1 with TRBJ2-1; 8 nucleotides align to TRBD2. Losses at the gene ends were 3 bases for V and 5 bases for J; bases not matched to a gene: 10. The CDR3 has 16 amino acids. CDR1 and CDR2 from the germline V gene are SGHRS and YFSETQ.

This clone was seen a handful of times. Other nucleotide sequences from this sample produce the same CDR3. The chain joins TRBV7-3 to TRBJ1-3, with 8 bases that match TRBD1. V was pared by 5 bases and J by 8 bases, with 5 bases of the junction left unmatched. The germline gives CDR1 SGHTA, CDR2 FQGTGA. This CDR3 spans 13 amino acids. The CDR3: CASSPGQGDTIYF. The CDR3 DNA follows: TGTGCCAGCAGCCCCGGACAGGGCGACACCATATATTTT. Full variable domain (remainder filled in from reference TRBV7-3 and TRBJ1-3): GAGVSQTPSNKVTEKGKYVELRCDPISGHTALYWYRQSLGQGPEFLIYFQGTGAADDSGLPNDRFFAVRPEGSVSTLKIQRTERGDSAVYLCASSPGQGDTIYFGEGSWLTVV.

CDR3 sequence (DNA): TGCGCCAGCAGCCAAGAAAGTCGGGGTGCCGGGGAGCTGTTTTTT. This sequence encodes CASSQESRGAGELFF. This sequence joins TRBV4-1 and TRBJ2-2; TRBD2 might be the D (5 bases). The V gene lost 0 bases and the J gene lost 6 bases, with 11 bases spanning the gap. Germline assignment: CDR1 MGHRA and CDR2 YSYEKL. The CDR3 length is 15 residues.

This chain links TRBV5-1 with TRBJ2-5; D possibly corresponds to TRBD2 (6 bases). From germline, CDR1 is SGHRS and CDR2 YFSETQ. This CDR3 contains 13 residues. Trimming removed 3 bases at V and 5 bases at J, with 11 bases between. The DNA of the CDR3 is TGCGCCAGCAGCTGGTATGGGGGGGAGACCCAGTACTTC. The encoded protein is CASSWYGGETQYF. Complete variable domain (other parts from reference TRBV5-1 and TRBJ2-5): KAGVTQTPRYLIKTRGQQVTLSCSPISGHRSVSWYQQTPGQGLQFLFEYFSETQRNKGNFPGRFSGRQFSNSRSEMNVSTLELGDSALYLCASSWYGGETQYFGPGTRLLVL.

The rearrangement joins TRBV5-1 to TRBJ2-1, with 7 bases that match TRBD2. V trimming: 4 bases; J trimming: 4 bases; junction bases outside the gene matches: 11. Germline CDR1 SGHRS, CDR2 YFSETQ. The CDR3 covers 16 residues. The CDR3 DNA is TGCGCCAGCAGCGATTTACGGACTAGGGTTTACAATGAGCAGTTCTTC. Amino acid sequence: CASSDLRTRVYNEQFF.

This sequence joins TRBV10-3 and TRBJ2-1; D gene ambiguous. This CDR3 spans 16 amino acids. Deletions cut 2 bases from V and 0 bases from J, with 11 bases between. CDR1 is ENHRY and CDR2 is SYGVKD in the germline V gene. The CDR3 here is CAISETPTSSYNEQFF. The CDR3 DNA is TGTGCCATCAGTGAGACTCCCACGAGCTCCTACAATGAGCAGTTCTTC.